A selection of T cell receptor beta chains follows, all from one sample in a study of shared clonotypes between healthy human individuals. The assay was immunoSEQ multiplex PCR, and TCRdb's table has in-frame clones only and misses some. The data contain fewer than 3 million clones, 85% to 95% of them singletons. Material: naive CD4+ T cells from PBMCs. All receptors come from a man between 18 and 29 years old in good health. Some clones in this sample may be carry-over from other donors' samples. The CDR3 runs from the conserved cysteine through the conserved F or W. Each record gives: D gene, V gene, J gene, clone size, CDR3 DNA, CDR3 protein. The D gene is left open where the match is weak. Clone sizes are given selectively: once, few, many, or a class where the clone is expanded.

D: NA
V: TRBV7-9
J: TRBJ2-2
size: NA
DNA: TGTGCCAGCAGCTTAACGGACGCACACACCGGGGAGCTGTTTTTT
CDR3: CASSLTDAHTGELFF

D: TRBD1
V: TRBV5-4
J: TRBJ1-1
size: NA
DNA: TGTGCCAGCAGCTTCGGGGACAGGGGGCAGGCTGAAGCTTTCTTT
CDR3: CASSFGDRGQAEAFF

D: NA
V: TRBV29-1
J: TRBJ2-5
size: NA
DNA: TGCAGCGTTAAACCCCGGCTTCGGGAGACCCAGTACTTC
CDR3: CSVKPRLRETQYF

D: TRBD1
V: TRBV2
J: TRBJ1-5
size: NA
DNA: TGTGCCAGCAGGGACAGGGTCAATCAGCCCCAGCATTTT
CDR3: CASRDRVNQPQHF

D: TRBD1
V: TRBV2
J: TRBJ2-7
size: NA
DNA: TGTGCCAGCAGTGAATTACCCACCCCCGGGACAGTCCGAGTTTCCAACTACGAGCAGTACTTC
CDR3: CASSELPTPGTVRVSNYEQYF

D: NA
V: TRBV9
J: TRBJ1-2
size: NA
DNA: TGTGCCAGCAGCGTGGGTTATGGCTACACCTTC
CDR3: CASSVGYGYTF

D: NA
V: TRBV28
J: TRBJ2-1
size: NA
DNA: TGTGCCAGCAGCCCATACCGGACTTTAGACAATGAGCAGTTCTTC
CDR3: CASSPYRTLDNEQFF

D: NA
V: TRBV6-5
J: TRBJ1-3
size: NA
DNA: TGTGCCAGCAGTTACTCGACGGCAAATAAAAGAAACACCATATATTTT
CDR3: CASSYSTANKRNTIYF

D: NA
V: TRBV11-2
J: TRBJ2-2
size: NA
DNA: TGTGCCAGCAGCTTAAGGACGCTGAACACCGGGGAGCTGTTTTTT
CDR3: CASSLRTLNTGELFF

D: NA
V: TRBV6-6
J: TRBJ1-3
size: NA
DNA: TGTGCCAGCAGTTACTCCGACACCATATATTTT
CDR3: CASSYSDTIYF

D: NA
V: TRBV6-4
J: TRBJ1-1
size: NA
DNA: TGTGCCAGCAGTGATTCGGGGGGGACGCCGGCTTTCTTT
CDR3: CASSDSGGTPAFF

D: TRBD2
V: TRBV7-3
J: TRBJ2-1
size: NA
DNA: TGTGCCAGCAGCTTCCTAGCGGGAGGGCGCAATGAGCAGTTCTTC
CDR3: CASSFLAGGRNEQFF

D: TRBD1
V: TRBV5-1
J: TRBJ2-2
size: NA
DNA: TGCGCCAGCAGCTTGCCCCGGACAGGGGGAGAGGAGCTGTTTTTT
CDR3: CASSLPRTGGEELFF

D: NA
V: TRBV5-1
J: TRBJ1-4
size: NA
DNA: TGCGCCAGCAGGCTACAGGCTAATGAAAAACTGTTTTTT
CDR3: CASRLQANEKLFF

D: NA
V: TRBV7-2
J: TRBJ2-7
size: NA
DNA: TGTGCCAGCAGAGGAAAGGGCGGGGCCTACGAGCAGTACTTC
CDR3: CASRGKGGAYEQYF

D: TRBD2
V: TRBV29-1
J: TRBJ2-7
size: NA
DNA: TGCAGCGTTGGTCCAGCGGGAGGGTTCGACGAGCAGTACTTC
CDR3: CSVGPAGGFDEQYF

D: TRBD2
V: TRBV28
J: TRBJ2-1
size: NA
DNA: TGTGCCAGCAGTTTGTCGGGCGGGAGGGCCTTGAATGAGCAGTTCTTC
CDR3: CASSLSGGRALNEQFF

D: TRBD1
V: TRBV30
J: TRBJ2-7
size: NA
DNA: TGTGCCTGGAGGGACAGGGGGGTCAACGAGCAGTACTTC
CDR3: CAWRDRGVNEQYF

D: TRBD1
V: TRBV18
J: TRBJ1-1
size: NA
DNA: TGTGCCAGCTCAGTCCAGGGGGGGGTTACTGAAGCTTTCTTT
CDR3: CASSVQGGVTEAFF

D: TRBD2
V: TRBV18
J: TRBJ2-7
size: NA
DNA: TGTGCCAGCTCACCACCGGGGGGGTTCCCAACTTACGAGCAGTACTTC
CDR3: CASSPPGGFPTYEQYF

D: TRBD1
V: TRBV19
J: TRBJ2-3
size: NA
DNA: TGTGCCAGTAGGGGGACAGGGAGCACAGATACGCAGTATTTT
CDR3: CASRGTGSTDTQYF

D: NA
V: TRBV6-1
J: TRBJ2-1
size: NA
DNA: TGTGCCAGCAGTGTTACGTCTAGCTCCTACAATGAGCAGTTCTTC
CDR3: CASSVTSSSYNEQFF

D: TRBD2
V: TRBV15
J: TRBJ2-2
size: NA
DNA: TGTGCCACCAGCAGGGGACAAGCGGGAGTAGAAACCGGGGAGCTGTTTTTT
CDR3: CATSRGQAGVETGELFF

D: NA
V: TRBV11-2
J: TRBJ1-5
size: few
DNA: TGTGCCAGCAGCCTGAGCTATAGCAATCAGCCCCAGCATTTT
CDR3: CASSLSYSNQPQHF

D: NA
V: TRBV28
J: TRBJ2-7
size: NA
DNA: TGTGCCAGCAGTTTGGCCGGGCGCTCCTACGAGCAGTACTTC
CDR3: CASSLAGRSYEQYF

D: NA
V: TRBV9
J: TRBJ1-1
size: NA
DNA: TGTGCCAGCACCGAGATCGGGGGAAACACTGAAGCTTTCTTT
CDR3: CASTEIGGNTEAFF

D: NA
V: TRBV9
J: TRBJ2-5
size: NA
DNA: TGTGCCAGCAGCGTACTCTCCAGTCAAGAGACCCAGTACTTC
CDR3: CASSVLSSQETQYF

D: NA
V: TRBV5-1
J: TRBJ2-3
size: NA
DNA: TGCGCCAGCAGCTTACCGGTGCTGGTGGCAGATACGCAGTATTTT
CDR3: CASSLPVLVADTQYF

D: NA
V: TRBV4-1
J: TRBJ1-1
size: NA
DNA: TGCGCCAGCAGCCGTACACAGGGGAACACTGAAGCTTTCTTT
CDR3: CASSRTQGNTEAFF